This is a list of T cell receptor beta chains from one sample in a study of T cell changes during pregnancy in multiple sclerosis. Profiling relied on immunoSEQ multiplex PCR, and the TCRdb table lists in-frame clones only, not all of them. Here the sample spans 75,000 to 95,000 clones, 89% being singletons. Here the sequenced sample was peripheral blood, taken in the first trimester of pregnancy. These receptors originate from a female donor in good health, enrolled as a control in a pregnancy study. CDR3s include the opening cysteine and the closing phenylalanine or tryptophan. The order of the fields is clone size, V gene, J gene, D gene, CDR3 protein, CDR3 DNA. The D gene is left open where the match is weak. Part of the rows lack a size; the others show once, few, many or a class for expanded clones.

abundance: -
v_gene: TRBV6-5
j_gene: TRBJ2-5
d_gene: -
CDR3aa: CASSYRSGAGETQYF
CDR3nt: TGTGCCAGCAGTTACCGGTCAGGGGCAGGGGAGACCCAGTACTTC

abundance: -
v_gene: TRBV12-5
j_gene: TRBJ2-5
d_gene: TRBD2
CDR3aa: CASGLLGTSRRETQYF
CDR3nt: TGTGCTAGTGGTTTGTTAGGGACTAGCCGGCGAGAGACCCAGTACTTC

abundance: -
v_gene: TRBV6-6
j_gene: TRBJ1-2
d_gene: -
CDR3aa: CASSHPGDGYTF
CDR3nt: TGTGCCAGCAGCCACCCCGGGGATGGCTACACCTTC

abundance: -
v_gene: TRBV28
j_gene: TRBJ2-1
d_gene: -
CDR3aa: CASTLLRDSNNEQFF
CDR3nt: TGTGCCAGCACCCTACTCCGGGACTCTAACAATGAGCAGTTCTTC

abundance: -
v_gene: TRBV18
j_gene: TRBJ2-5
d_gene: -
CDR3aa: CASSPRGGERAGETQYF
CDR3nt: TGTGCCAGCTCACCACGGGGCGGGGAAAGGGCAGGAGAGACCCAGTACTTC

abundance: -
v_gene: TRBV6-1
j_gene: TRBJ1-5
d_gene: -
CDR3aa: CASSEHNRVPGLSNQPQHF
CDR3nt: TGTGCCAGCAGTGAACATAACAGGGTCCCAGGGTTAAGCAATCAGCCCCAGCATTTT

abundance: -
v_gene: TRBV25-1
j_gene: TRBJ2-1
d_gene: TRBD1
CDR3aa: CASSDVQGAISYNEQFF
CDR3nt: TGTGCCAGCAGTGATGTCCAGGGGGCCATCTCCTACAATGAGCAGTTCTTC

abundance: -
v_gene: TRBV15
j_gene: TRBJ2-6
d_gene: -
CDR3aa: CATSRATGGLSGANVLTF
CDR3nt: TGTGCCACCAGCAGGGCGACTGGCGGCCTCTCTGGGGCCAACGTCCTGACTTTC

abundance: -
v_gene: TRBV9
j_gene: TRBJ1-4
d_gene: -
CDR3aa: CASSVLPTNEKLFF
CDR3nt: TGTGCCAGCAGCGTTCTACCAACTAATGAAAAACTGTTTTTT

abundance: -
v_gene: TRBV7-2
j_gene: TRBJ1-2
d_gene: -
CDR3aa: CASSLEGAGLGGYTF
CDR3nt: TGTGCCAGCAGCTTAGAAGGCGCGGGGCTGGGGGGCTACACCTTC

abundance: once
v_gene: TRBV20-1
j_gene: TRBJ1-2
d_gene: TRBD1
CDR3aa: CSASRDSSTF
CDR3nt: TGCAGTGCTAGCAGGGACAGCTCCACCTTC

abundance: -
v_gene: TRBV6-1
j_gene: TRBJ1-3
d_gene: -
CDR3aa: CASDDKYSGNTIYF
CDR3nt: TGTGCCAGTGATGACAAATACTCTGGAAACACCATATATTTT

abundance: -
v_gene: TRBV27
j_gene: TRBJ1-4
d_gene: TRBD1
CDR3aa: CASSRDRDRLFF
CDR3nt: TGTGCCAGCAGCCGGGACAGGGACAGACTGTTTTTT

abundance: -
v_gene: TRBV4-1
j_gene: TRBJ2-7
d_gene: TRBD1
CDR3aa: CASSLRDRTYEQYF
CDR3nt: TGCGCCAGCAGCCTCCGGGACAGGACCTACGAGCAGTACTTC

abundance: -
v_gene: TRBV19
j_gene: TRBJ1-5
d_gene: TRBD1
CDR3aa: CASSIEGTGYTQPQHF
CDR3nt: TGTGCCAGTAGTATAGAAGGGACAGGGTACACTCAGCCCCAGCATTTT

abundance: -
v_gene: TRBV5-1
j_gene: TRBJ2-5
d_gene: -
CDR3aa: CASSASQETQYF
CDR3nt: TGCGCCAGCAGCGCGAGCCAAGAGACCCAGTACTTC

abundance: -
v_gene: TRBV5-1
j_gene: TRBJ1-1
d_gene: -
CDR3aa: CASSAIQGLEAFF
CDR3nt: TGCGCCAGCAGCGCAATTCAGGGACTTGAAGCTTTCTTT

abundance: -
v_gene: TRBV27
j_gene: TRBJ1-1
d_gene: -
CDR3aa: CASSSYPSRGTEAFF
CDR3nt: TGTGCCAGCAGTTCATACCCCAGCCGGGGCACTGAAGCTTTCTTT

abundance: -
v_gene: TRBV7-2
j_gene: TRBJ2-1
d_gene: TRBD2
CDR3aa: CASTPGGTRPLNEQFF
CDR3nt: TGTGCCAGCACCCCGGGCGGGACTAGGCCGTTGAATGAGCAGTTCTTC

abundance: -
v_gene: TRBV9
j_gene: TRBJ2-3
d_gene: -
CDR3aa: CASRSLNSGDTQYF
CDR3nt: TGTGCCAGCCGATCGTTGAATTCGGGTGATACGCAGTATTTT

abundance: -
v_gene: TRBV9
j_gene: TRBJ2-2
d_gene: TRBD2
CDR3aa: CASSVVGEGGTGELFF
CDR3nt: TGTGCCAGCAGCGTAGTGGGGGAGGGTGGCACCGGGGAGCTGTTTTTT

abundance: -
v_gene: TRBV15
j_gene: TRBJ2-5
d_gene: TRBD2
CDR3aa: CATSRDQAGQETQYF
CDR3nt: TGTGCCACCAGCAGAGATCAAGCGGGACAAGAGACCCAGTACTTC

abundance: few
v_gene: TRBV5-4
j_gene: TRBJ1-1
d_gene: -
CDR3aa: CASSLATANTEAFF
CDR3nt: TGTGCCAGCAGCTTGGCGACAGCGAACACTGAAGCTTTCTTT

abundance: -
v_gene: TRBV28
j_gene: TRBJ1-2
d_gene: -
CDR3aa: CASVLDRGVYGYTF
CDR3nt: TGTGCCAGCGTTCTCGACCGGGGGGTTTATGGCTACACCTTC

abundance: -
v_gene: TRBV11-2
j_gene: TRBJ2-1
d_gene: -
CDR3aa: CASRTARSYNEQFF
CDR3nt: TGTGCCAGCAGGACAGCGAGATCCTACAATGAGCAGTTCTTC

abundance: -
v_gene: TRBV18
j_gene: TRBJ1-1
d_gene: -
CDR3aa: CASSPSITPKEAFF
CDR3nt: TGTGCCAGCTCACCTTCCATCACACCCAAGGAAGCTTTCTTT

abundance: -
v_gene: TRBV29-1
j_gene: TRBJ1-1
d_gene: -
CDR3aa: CSVEVAGVEAFF
CDR3nt: TGCAGCGTTGAAGTAGCAGGGGTTGAAGCTTTCTTT

abundance: -
v_gene: TRBV18
j_gene: TRBJ2-2
d_gene: TRBD1
CDR3aa: CASSPGTGATGELFF
CDR3nt: TGTGCCAGCTCACCCGGGACAGGAGCGACCGGAGAGCTGTTTTTT

abundance: -
v_gene: TRBV28
j_gene: TRBJ1-4
d_gene: TRBD1
CDR3aa: CASSLRGTGANEKLFF
CDR3nt: TGTGCCAGCAGTTTACGAGGGACAGGGGCTAATGAAAAACTGTTTTTT

abundance: -
v_gene: TRBV7-9
j_gene: TRBJ1-4
d_gene: TRBD1
CDR3aa: CASSLAYSGTEAEKLFF
CDR3nt: TGTGCCAGCAGCTTAGCTTACTCCGGGACAGAGGCTGAAAAACTGTTTTTT

abundance: -
v_gene: TRBV19
j_gene: TRBJ1-1
d_gene: -
CDR3aa: CASTGHLNTEAFF
CDR3nt: TGTGCCAGCACGGGACACCTGAACACTGAAGCTTTCTTT

abundance: -
v_gene: TRBV9
j_gene: TRBJ2-3
d_gene: TRBD2
CDR3aa: CASSVELAGEGMGDTQYF
CDR3nt: TGTGCCAGCAGCGTAGAACTAGCGGGAGAGGGTATGGGAGATACGCAGTATTTT

abundance: -
v_gene: TRBV12-2
j_gene: TRBJ2-2
d_gene: -
CDR3aa: CASRLAGGPTRGELFF
CDR3nt: TGTGCAAGTCGCTTAGCGGGGGGACCGACCCGCGGGGAGCTGTTTTTT

abundance: -
v_gene: TRBV15
j_gene: TRBJ2-3
d_gene: -
CDR3aa: CATSRDKGGGPTDTQYF
CDR3nt: TGTGCCACCAGCAGAGATAAAGGGGGGGGCCCCACAGATACGCAGTATTTT

abundance: few
v_gene: TRBV5-6
j_gene: TRBJ1-1
d_gene: -
CDR3aa: CASSLTRAIEAFF
CDR3nt: TGTGCCAGCAGCTTGACCAGGGCCATCGAAGCTTTCTTT

abundance: -
v_gene: TRBV7-8
j_gene: TRBJ2-2
d_gene: -
CDR3aa: CASSLGLSGELFF
CDR3nt: TGTGCCAGCAGCTTAGGACTGTCCGGGGAGCTGTTTTTT

abundance: -
v_gene: TRBV2
j_gene: TRBJ1-1
d_gene: -
CDR3aa: CASSEASTDEAFF
CDR3nt: TGTGCCAGCAGTGAAGCGAGTACAGATGAAGCTTTCTTT

abundance: -
v_gene: TRBV5-1
j_gene: TRBJ1-2
d_gene: TRBD1
CDR3aa: CASTDYGQGEIYGYTF
CDR3nt: TGCGCCAGCACCGACTACGGACAGGGGGAGATCTATGGCTACACCTTC

abundance: -
v_gene: TRBV4-1
j_gene: TRBJ1-2
d_gene: TRBD1
CDR3aa: CASSQGQGASTYGYTF
CDR3nt: TGCGCCAGCAGCCAAGGGCAGGGGGCCTCGACCTATGGCTACACCTTC

abundance: -
v_gene: TRBV10-3
j_gene: TRBJ2-7
d_gene: -
CDR3aa: CAISARDEQYF
CDR3nt: TGTGCCATCAGTGCCCGCGACGAGCAGTACTTC

abundance: -
v_gene: TRBV7-2
j_gene: TRBJ2-2
d_gene: TRBD2
CDR3aa: CASSLSGLATGELFF
CDR3nt: TGTGCCAGCAGCTTATCGGGACTAGCGACCGGGGAGCTGTTTTTT

abundance: -
v_gene: TRBV21-1
j_gene: TRBJ2-7
d_gene: -
CDR3aa: CASTLGQGPNEQYF
CDR3nt: TGTGCCAGCACCCTAGGACAGGGCCCCAACGAGCAGTACTTC

abundance: -
v_gene: TRBV28
j_gene: TRBJ1-2
d_gene: -
CDR3aa: CASSLVANYGYTF
CDR3nt: TGTGCCAGCAGTTTGGTAGCGAACTATGGCTACACCTTC

abundance: -
v_gene: TRBV27
j_gene: TRBJ2-6
d_gene: -
CDR3aa: CASSLWAGSGANVLTF
CDR3nt: TGTGCCAGCAGTTTATGGGCCGGTTCTGGGGCCAACGTCCTGACTTTC

abundance: once
v_gene: TRBV9
j_gene: TRBJ2-1
d_gene: TRBD2
CDR3aa: CASSELAGVSSYNEQFF
CDR3nt: TGTGCCAGCAGCGAGCTAGCGGGGGTGAGCTCCTACAATGAGCAGTTCTTC

abundance: -
v_gene: TRBV6-5
j_gene: TRBJ2-7
d_gene: TRBD2
CDR3aa: CASQRGGSYEQYF
CDR3nt: TGTGCCAGCCAGAGGGGAGGGTCCTACGAGCAGTACTTC

abundance: -
v_gene: TRBV15
j_gene: TRBJ1-4
d_gene: -
CDR3aa: CATSRDGGPAEKLFF
CDR3nt: TGTGCCACCAGCAGAGACGGGGGGCCGGCAGAAAAACTGTTTTTT

abundance: -
v_gene: TRBV4-1
j_gene: TRBJ1-4
d_gene: -
CDR3aa: CASSQDGFNEKLFF
CDR3nt: TGCGCCAGCAGCCAAGACGGGTTTAATGAAAAACTGTTTTTT

abundance: -
v_gene: TRBV7-9
j_gene: TRBJ2-1
d_gene: -
CDR3aa: CASSFLGSPEKRGEQFF
CDR3nt: TGTGCCAGCAGCTTTTTGGGTTCTCCCGAAAAACGGGGTGAGCAGTTCTTC

abundance: -
v_gene: TRBV5-1
j_gene: TRBJ1-4
d_gene: -
CDR3aa: CASSLSAGPTNEKLFF
CDR3nt: TGCGCCAGCAGCCTTTCGGCAGGGCCAACTAATGAAAAACTGTTTTTT

abundance: -
v_gene: TRBV7-9
j_gene: TRBJ1-2
d_gene: -
CDR3aa: CASPKPGAYGYTF
CDR3nt: TGTGCCAGCCCCAAGCCAGGGGCCTATGGCTACACCTTC

abundance: -
v_gene: TRBV28
j_gene: TRBJ2-5
d_gene: TRBD1
CDR3aa: CASSYRGATGETQYF
CDR3nt: TGTGCCAGCAGTTACAGGGGCGCAACGGGGGAGACCCAGTACTTC